The 24 T cell receptor beta chains presented below share a single source sample, sequenced in a study of STAT5B mutations in CD4+ large granular lymphocyte leukemia. The protocol was immunoSEQ multiplex PCR, while the TCRdb copy is restricted to in-frame clones and leaves out a portion. The table has 30,000 to 40,000 clones, 69% seen once. Sequencing input: CD4+ T cells from blood buffy coats. The source of these receptors is a human donor in good health.

This sequence joins TRBV6-1 and TRBJ2-7; D may be TRBD1 (6 bases). The CDR3 totals 13 residues. V was clipped by 7 bases and J by 4 bases, with 14 bases between them. The germline CDR1 and CDR2 sequences are MNHNS and SASEGT. Here the CDR3 DNA reads TGTGCCAGCACCAAAACGGACAGTTACGAGCAGTACTTC. Its translation is CASTKTDSYEQYF.

The gene calls are TRBV4-1 and TRBJ2-7; D possibly corresponds to TRBD1 (5 bases). The CDR3 is 14 residues long. V was cut by 4 bases and J by 2 bases, with 12 bases left in between. CDR1 and CDR2 (germline): MGHRA, YSYEKL. In DNA, the CDR3 is TGCGCCAGCAGCCGACAGCCTGGTACCTACGAGCAGTACTTC. Amino acids: CASSRQPGTYEQYF.

The chain is built from TRBV4-1 and TRBJ1-2; D unclear. There are 14 residues in the CDR3. Germline V gene data show CDR1 as MGHRA and CDR2 as YSYEKL. Trimming took 6 bases from V and 0 from J, leaving 11 bases between them. CDR3 DNA sequence: TGCGCCAGCAGGCCAGGATTCTCTAACTATGGCTACACCTTC. Amino acids: CASRPGFSNYGYTF.

Here the CDR3 reads CATSREHANEKLFF. DNA for the CDR3: TGTGCCACCAGCAGAGAGCACGCGAATGAAAAACTGTTTTTT. The rearrangement uses TRBV15 and TRBJ1-4; D ambiguous. The CDR3 contains 14 residues. V lost 0 bases to trimming and J lost 5 bases, with 7 bases between them. Germline V gives CDR1 LNHNV, CDR2 YYDKDF (reference sequence).

The rearrangement links TRBV19 to TRBJ1-5; D gene uncertain. Germline CDR1 and CDR2: LNHDA and SQIVND (reference sequence). The CDR3 spans 18 residues. V gave up 4 bases and J gave up 2 bases, with 21 bases separating them. CDR3 in DNA: TGTGCCAGTAGTAAAGGGCTCTTAGGATCGGGTCGCAATCAGCCCCAGCATTTT. This encodes CASSKGLLGSGRNQPQHF.

V and J are TRBV18 and TRBJ2-2, with D unclear. V lost 5 bases and J 7 bases, leaving 11 bases between the germline ends. The CDR3 loop spans 13 amino acids. Germline V CDR1 and CDR2: KGHSH, LQKENI. Here the CDR3 DNA reads TGTGCCAGCTCAGTCACGGAAGGCGGGGAGCTGTTTTTT. This codes for CASSVTEGGELFF.

This clone was picked up a small number of times. The same CDR3 can be traced to other DNA sequences in this sample. The chain couples TRBV18 to TRBJ1-1, with 7 bases matching TRBD1. The CDR3 has 14 amino acids. Trimming at V came to 2 bases and at J to 5 bases, leaving 5 bases not matched to a gene. Germline-derived CDR1 and CDR2 are KGHSH and LQKENI. The CDR3 sequence is CASSPIQGGTEAFF. In DNA form, the CDR3 reads TGTGCCAGCTCACCAATCCAGGGGGGGACTGAAGCTTTCTTT.

This clone occurred a few times. The V and J genes are TRBV5-4 and TRBJ2-3; 8 bases align to TRBD2. The CDR3 extends over 15 amino acids. V shed 3 bases, J shed 5 bases, and the junction held 8 bases outside the gene matches. Germline V gene sequence: CDR1 SGHNT, CDR2 YYREEE (reference sequence). The CDR3 is CASSSLSGAVDTQYF. The CDR3 coding sequence is TGTGCCAGCAGCTCCCTTAGCGGGGCAGTAGATACGCAGTATTTT.

The rearrangement uses TRBV7-8 and TRBJ2-5; a weak D match, TRBD2 (7 bases). The V gene's germline CDR1 is SGHVS and CDR2 FQNEAQ. The V end lost 3 bases, the J end lost 2 bases, and 13 bases lay between the germline ends. The CDR3 extends over 15 amino acids. CDR3 amino acids: CASSLGGRLQETQYF. DNA for the CDR3: TGTGCCAGCAGCTTGGGGGGGCGCCTACAAGAGACCCAGTACTTC.

The chain recombines TRBV23-1 with TRBJ1-1, with D tentatively TRBD1 (6 bases). TRBV23-1 is assigned to the ORF class and has an uncertain function. With 3 bases removed from V and 1 base from J, the gap between germline ends came to 27 bases. CDR3 length: 20 residues. The CDR3 loop is CASSHLPITLFGQRNTEAFF. The DNA for the CDR3 is TGCGCCAGCAGTCACCTTCCCATCACCCTGTTTGGACAGAGGAACACTGAAGCTTTCTTT.

The chain uses TRBV7-8 and TRBJ2-7; D unclear. V lost 5 bases, J lost 9 bases, and 11 bases lay in between. Germline V gives CDR1 SGHVS, CDR2 FQNEAQ. The CDR3 length is 11 residues. CDR3: CASSRRGVQYF. The CDR3 nucleotides read TGTGCCAGCAGCCGGCGCGGAGTGCAGTACTTC.

The J gene is TRBJ2-7, the V gene TRBV28; D gene unclear. The CDR3 sequence is 15 residues long. The V end was cut by 6 bases, the J end by 0 bases, with 15 bases between. The germline gives CDR1 MDHEN, CDR2 SYDVKM. This CDR3 reads CASRRRAPFSYEQYF. CDR3 DNA: TGTGCCAGCAGGCGTAGGGCCCCCTTCTCCTACGAGCAGTACTTC. The full variable domain, completed using reference TRBV28 and TRBJ2-7, is DVKVTQSSRYLVKRTGEKVFLECVQDMDHENMFWYRQDPGLGLRLIYFSYDVKMKEKGDIPEGYSVSREKKERFSLILESASTNQTSMYLCASRRRAPFSYEQYFGPGTRLTVT.

The chain combines TRBV5-8 with TRBJ1-6; 9 nucleotides line up with TRBD1. The V gene end was trimmed by 0 bases and the J gene end by 6 bases; junction bases not matched to a gene: 4. This CDR3 has 16 residues. Per the germline V gene, CDR1 is SGHTS and CDR2 is YDEGEE. In DNA, the CDR3 is TGTGCCAGCAGCTTGGTCCCGGGACAGGGTAATTCACCCCTCCACTTT. Translated, it gives CASSLVPGQGNSPLHF.

The chain links TRBV4-2 to TRBJ2-2; a weak D match, TRBD2 (6 bases). Trimming removed 4 bases from V and 1 base from J, with 7 bases in between. This CDR3 has 14 residues. Germline V gene lookup returns CDR1 LGHNA and CDR2 YNFKEQ. CDR3 coding DNA: TGTGCCAGCAGCCCAGCGGGGAACACCGGGGAGCTGTTTTTT. It translates to CASSPAGNTGELFF.

The chain links TRBV25-1 to TRBJ2-1; 10 nucleotides agree with TRBD1. The CDR3 is 17 residues long. Germline assignment: CDR1 MGHDK and CDR2 SYGVNS. V lost 3 bases, J lost 5 bases, and 10 bases stayed unmatched. CDR3 in amino acids: CASSDASGTGANNEQFF. The CDR3, as DNA: TGTGCCAGCAGTGACGCATCCGGGACAGGGGCTAACAATGAGCAGTTCTTC.

V and J are TRBV7-8 and TRBJ2-3; D not resolved. Trimming cost V 1 base and J 0 bases, with 14 bases left between them. The germline V gene encodes CDR1 SGHVS and CDR2 FQNEAQ. The CDR3 has 17 residues. CDR3 protein: CASSLVPPRSSTDTQYF. The CDR3 DNA reads as TGTGCCAGCAGCTTAGTCCCACCGCGCTCGAGCACAGATACGCAGTATTTT.

This clone was observed a handful of times. This chain connects TRBV29-1 to TRBJ1-1, with D hard to call. CDR1 is SQVTM and CDR2 is ANQGSEA in the germline V gene. The CDR3 totals 15 residues. Trimming removed 0 bases at V and 1 base at J, with 12 bases between. The CDR3 protein is CSVEDPVATNTEAFF. The CDR3 bases are TGCAGCGTTGAAGATCCGGTGGCGACGAACACTGAAGCTTTCTTT.

CDR3 bases: TGTGCTAGTGGTGCAGGGGACAGAAGCACCGGGGAGCTGTTTTTT. Encoded protein: CASGAGDRSTGELFF. The gene calls are TRBV12-5 and TRBJ2-2; 7 positions match TRBD1. In germline, CDR1 is LGHNT, CDR2 FRNRAP. The V segment lost 5 bases and the J segment 4 bases; nucleotides outside the gene matches: 7. There are 15 residues in the CDR3.

The chain uses TRBV29-1 and TRBJ2-7; D might be TRBD1 (6 bases). The germline gives CDR1 SQVTM, CDR2 ANQGSEA. The CDR3 runs to 12 residues. The ends were cut back, 6 bases at V and 0 bases at J, with 9 bases in the middle. The CDR3 reads CSVETGSYEQYF. CDR3 nucleotides: TGCAGCGTGGAGACAGGCTCCTACGAGCAGTACTTC.

This CDR3 reads CASSLAQYGYTF. CDR3 in DNA: TGTGCCAGCAGCTTAGCCCAGTATGGCTACACCTTC. V usage is TRBV7-2 and J usage is TRBJ1-2; D is unresolved. This CDR3 is built from 12 residues. The V end lost 0 bases, the J end lost 5 bases, and 4 bases lay between the germline ends. Germline V gene sequence: CDR1 SGHTA, CDR2 FQGNSA.

The chain recombines TRBV18 with TRBJ1-3; D is possibly TRBD1 (5 bases). The CDR3 is 17 residues long. Per germline, CDR1 KGHSH and CDR2 LQKENI. Trimming shortened V by 3 bases and J by 0 bases, and 15 bases separated the two germline ends. CDR3 DNA sequence: TGTGCCAGCTCACCCAATGCAGGGTGGAACTCTGGAAACACCATATATTTT. Protein product: CASSPNAGWNSGNTIYF.

In this sample, this clone turned up a few times. The chain recombines TRBV6-6 with TRBJ1-2; D call uncertain. The CDR3 totals 10 residues. Germline V gives CDR1 MNHNY, CDR2 SVGAGI (reference sequence). V was cut by 8 bases and J by 7 bases, with 8 bases left in between. CDR3 DNA: TGTGCCAGCTCAGACCGTGGCTACACCTTC. Protein sequence: CASSDRGYTF.

V gene TRBV5-1 combines with J gene TRBJ2-5, with a possible D match to TRBD1 (6 bases). The CDR3 loop spans 14 amino acids. V was trimmed by 2 bases and J by 3 bases, leaving 11 bases between them. The germline gives CDR1 SGHRS, CDR2 YFSETQ. The CDR3: CASSFGTNKETQYF. The CDR3 nucleotides read TGCGCCAGCAGCTTTGGGACAAACAAAGAGACCCAGTACTTC.

The chain couples TRBV9 to TRBJ2-4; D is possibly TRBD2 (6 bases). The ends were cut back, 2 bases at V and 2 bases at J, with 20 bases in the middle. Germline V gene data show CDR1 as SGDLS and CDR2 as YYNGEE. The CDR3 is made up of 18 amino acids. As DNA, the CDR3 is TGTGCCAGCAGCGTGGAGGGACGAAGCCATTTCTCCAAAAACATTCAGTACTTC. It yields the protein CASSVEGRSHFSKNIQYF.